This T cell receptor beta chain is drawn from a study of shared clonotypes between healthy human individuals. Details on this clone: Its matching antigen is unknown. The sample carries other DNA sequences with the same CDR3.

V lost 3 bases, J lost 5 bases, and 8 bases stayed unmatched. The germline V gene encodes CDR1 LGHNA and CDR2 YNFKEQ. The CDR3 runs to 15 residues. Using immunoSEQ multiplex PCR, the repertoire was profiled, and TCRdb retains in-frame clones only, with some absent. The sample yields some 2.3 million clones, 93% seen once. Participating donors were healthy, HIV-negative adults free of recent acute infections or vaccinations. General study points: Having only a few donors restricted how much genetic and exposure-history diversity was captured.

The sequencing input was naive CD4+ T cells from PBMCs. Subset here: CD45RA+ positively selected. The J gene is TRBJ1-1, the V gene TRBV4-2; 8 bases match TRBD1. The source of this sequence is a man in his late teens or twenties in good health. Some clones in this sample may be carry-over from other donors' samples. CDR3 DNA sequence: TGTGCCAGCAGCCAGGAGACAGGGGCCGGGACTGAAGCTTTCTTT. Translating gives CASSQETGAGTEAFF.